This T cell receptor (beta chain) was sequenced during a study of blood T cell repertoires in COVID-19. Study overall: Material from acute and convalescent COVID-19 was sourced from the United States, Italy and Spain. PBMCs, B-cell-depleted T cells, or T cells were the source of the cDNA or gDNA that made up the material.

Per the study methods: Quantification of nucleated cells was approximated via reference gene primer amplification. Assay used: immunoSEQ multiplex PCR; TCRdb lists only in-frame clones, some missing. That table furnishes V, J and clone size, whereas the DNA furnished D and trimming. The data hold some 210,000 clones, with 70% to 90% observed a single time. The receptor was derived from a woman in her sixties or seventies with active or convalescent COVID-19. Sequencing input: peripheral blood.

CDR3 amino acids: CASSFAGGYEQYF. CDR3 nucleotides: TGTGCCAGCAGTTTTGCGGGGGGCTACGAGCAGTACTTC. The rearrangement uses TRBV27 and TRBJ2-7; 8 bases are a match to TRBD2. Germline values: CDR1 MNHEY, CDR2 SMNVEV (reference sequence). This CDR3 contains 13 residues. With V trimmed by 3 bases and J by 3 bases, 1 base remained unmatched.